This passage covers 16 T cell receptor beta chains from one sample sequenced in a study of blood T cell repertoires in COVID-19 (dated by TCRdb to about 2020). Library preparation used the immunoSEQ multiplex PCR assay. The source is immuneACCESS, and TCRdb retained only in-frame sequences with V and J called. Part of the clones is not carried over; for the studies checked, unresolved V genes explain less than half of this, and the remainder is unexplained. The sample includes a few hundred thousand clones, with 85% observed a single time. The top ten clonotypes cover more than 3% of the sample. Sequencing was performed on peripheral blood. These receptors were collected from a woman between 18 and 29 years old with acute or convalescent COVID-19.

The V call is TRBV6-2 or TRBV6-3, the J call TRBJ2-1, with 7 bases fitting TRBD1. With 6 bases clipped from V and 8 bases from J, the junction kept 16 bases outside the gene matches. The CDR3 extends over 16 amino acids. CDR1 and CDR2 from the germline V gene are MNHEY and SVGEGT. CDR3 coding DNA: TGTGCCAGCAGCCCCTCACAGGGGACCATCTTCGATGAGCAGTTCTTC. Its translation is CASSPSQGTIFDEQFF.

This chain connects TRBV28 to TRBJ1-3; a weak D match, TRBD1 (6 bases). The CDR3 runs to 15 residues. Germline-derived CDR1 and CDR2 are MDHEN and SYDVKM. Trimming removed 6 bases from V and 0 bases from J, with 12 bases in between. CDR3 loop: CASSSLRGSGNTIYF. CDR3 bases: TGTGCCAGCAGCTCCCTCAGGGGCTCTGGAAACACCATATATTTT.

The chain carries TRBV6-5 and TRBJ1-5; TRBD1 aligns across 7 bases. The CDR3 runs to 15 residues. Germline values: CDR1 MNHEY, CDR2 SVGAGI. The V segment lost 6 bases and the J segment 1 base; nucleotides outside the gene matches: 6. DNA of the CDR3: TGTGCCAGCAGACTCGGGACAGCCAGCAATCAGCCCCAGCATTTT. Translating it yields CASRLGTASNQPQHF.

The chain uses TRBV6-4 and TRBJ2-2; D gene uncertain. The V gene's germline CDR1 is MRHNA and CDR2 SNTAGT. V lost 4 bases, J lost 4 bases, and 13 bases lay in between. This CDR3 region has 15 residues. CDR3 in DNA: TGTGCCAGCAGTGCCTACCAAACGGGCACCGGGGAGCTGTTTTTT. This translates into CASSAYQTGTGELFF.

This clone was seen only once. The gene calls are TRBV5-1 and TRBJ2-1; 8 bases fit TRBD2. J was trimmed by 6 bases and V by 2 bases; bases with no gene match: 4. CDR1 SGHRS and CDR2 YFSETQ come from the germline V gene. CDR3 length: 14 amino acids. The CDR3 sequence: CASSLLADSNEQFF. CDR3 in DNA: TGCGCCAGCAGCTTACTAGCGGACTCCAATGAGCAGTTCTTC. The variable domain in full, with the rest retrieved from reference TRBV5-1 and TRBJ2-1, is KAGVTQTPRYLIKTRGQQVTLSCSPISGHRSVSWYQQTPGQGLQFLFEYFSETQRNKGNFPGRFSGRQFSNSRSEMNVSTLELGDSALYLCASSLLADSNEQFFGPGTRLTVL.

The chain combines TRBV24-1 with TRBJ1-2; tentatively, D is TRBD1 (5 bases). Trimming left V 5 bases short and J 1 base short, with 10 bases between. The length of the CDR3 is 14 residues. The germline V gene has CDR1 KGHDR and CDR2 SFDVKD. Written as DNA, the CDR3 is TGTGCCACCAGTGGGGTACAGGATAACTATGGCTACACCTTC. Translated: CATSGVQDNYGYTF.

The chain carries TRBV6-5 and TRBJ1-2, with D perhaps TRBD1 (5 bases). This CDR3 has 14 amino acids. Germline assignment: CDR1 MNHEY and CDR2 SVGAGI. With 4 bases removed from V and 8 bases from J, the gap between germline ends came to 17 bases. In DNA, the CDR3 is TGTGCCAGCAGTTTTTCTGGGACTTTAGGGGGCTACACCTTC. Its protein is CASSFSGTLGGYTF.

The CDR3 spells CASSLAGVTGEQYF. As DNA, the CDR3 is TGTGCCAGCAGCTTAGCCGGGGTCACGGGCGAGCAGTACTTC. The rearrangement links TRBV5-6 to TRBJ2-7, with TRBD2 as a possible D gene (5 bases). Germline CDR1 SGHDT, CDR2 YYEEEE. This CDR3 has 14 residues. V shed 2 bases and J shed 6 bases, with 15 bases lying between them.

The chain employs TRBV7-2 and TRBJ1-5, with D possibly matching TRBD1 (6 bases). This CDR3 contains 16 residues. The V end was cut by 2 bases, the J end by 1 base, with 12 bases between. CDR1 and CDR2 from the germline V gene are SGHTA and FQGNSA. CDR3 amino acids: CASSLSGGRSNQPQHF. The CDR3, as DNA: TGTGCCAGCAGCTTATCGGGGGGGCGAAGCAATCAGCCCCAGCATTTT.

The CDR3 sequence: CASSAYTGNTEAFF. CDR3 nucleotide sequence: TGCGCCAGCAGCGCATACACAGGGAACACTGAAGCTTTCTTT. The chain uses TRBV5-1 and TRBJ1-1, with D tentatively TRBD1 (5 bases). The length of the CDR3 is 14 residues. Trimming shortened V by 4 bases and J by 1 base, and 11 bases separated the two germline ends. In germline, CDR1 is SGHRS, CDR2 YFSETQ. Variable domain in full (rest from reference TRBV5-1 and TRBJ1-1): KAGVTQTPRYLIKTRGQQVTLSCSPISGHRSVSWYQQTPGQGLQFLFEYFSETQRNKGNFPGRFSGRQFSNSRSEMNVSTLELGDSALYLCASSAYTGNTEAFFGQGTRLTVV.

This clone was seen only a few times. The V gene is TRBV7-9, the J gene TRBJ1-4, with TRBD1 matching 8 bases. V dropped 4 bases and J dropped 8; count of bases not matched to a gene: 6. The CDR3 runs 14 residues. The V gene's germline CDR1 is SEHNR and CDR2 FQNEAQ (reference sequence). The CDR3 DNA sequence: TGTGCCAGCAGCTCCGTGGACAGGGTGGAAAAACTGTTTTTT. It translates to CASSSVDRVEKLFF.

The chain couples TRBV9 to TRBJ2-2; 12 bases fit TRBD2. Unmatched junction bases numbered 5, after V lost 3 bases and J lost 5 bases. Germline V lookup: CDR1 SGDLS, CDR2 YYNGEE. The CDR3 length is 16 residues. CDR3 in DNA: TGTGCCAGCAGCGCGACTAGCGGGAGAATAACCGGGGAGCTGTTTTTT. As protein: CASSATSGRITGELFF.

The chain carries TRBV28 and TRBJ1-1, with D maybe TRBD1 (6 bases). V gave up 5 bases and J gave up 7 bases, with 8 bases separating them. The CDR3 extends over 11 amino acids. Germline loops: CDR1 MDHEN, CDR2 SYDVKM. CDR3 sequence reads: CASSGDIEAFF. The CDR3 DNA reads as TGTGCCAGCAGTGGGGACATTGAAGCTTTCTTT.

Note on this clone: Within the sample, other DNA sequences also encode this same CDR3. The CDR3 bases are TGTGCCAGCAGCCAAGGTCAAGGGAGCCCAGATACGCAGTATTTT. This gives the protein CASSQGQGSPDTQYF. The chain couples TRBV3-1 (or the pseudogene TRBV3-2) to TRBJ2-3; possibly TRBD2 for D (5 bases). Trimming pared 1 base from V and 4 bases from J, leaving 12 bases between. This CDR3 comprises 15 residues. Germline CDR1 reads LGHDT; CDR2 reads YNNKEL (reference sequence).

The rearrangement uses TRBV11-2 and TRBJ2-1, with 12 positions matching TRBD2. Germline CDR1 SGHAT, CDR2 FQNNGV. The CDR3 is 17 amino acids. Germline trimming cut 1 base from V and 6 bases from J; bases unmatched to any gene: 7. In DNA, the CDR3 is TGTGCCAGCAGCTTAGGGGTCTTGACTAGCGGGAGCAATGAGCAGTTCTTC. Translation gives CASSLGVLTSGSNEQFF.

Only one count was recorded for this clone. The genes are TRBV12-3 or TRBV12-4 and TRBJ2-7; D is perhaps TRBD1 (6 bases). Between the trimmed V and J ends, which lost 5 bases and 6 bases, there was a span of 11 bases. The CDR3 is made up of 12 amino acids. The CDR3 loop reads CASSLNRVEQYF. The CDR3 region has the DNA TGTGCCAGCAGTCTAAACAGGGTCGAGCAGTACTTC.